This T cell receptor beta chain appears in the sequencing data of a study of shared clonotypes between healthy human individuals. Some clones are missing from TCRdb's copy, which holds only in-frame ones; the method was immunoSEQ multiplex PCR. The sample holds 650,000 to 800,000 clones, around 70% seen once. Trimming removed 7 bases from V and 4 bases from J, with 14 bases in between. This CDR3 region has 13 residues. From germline, CDR1 is SNHLY and CDR2 FYNNEI. Sequencing was done on a sample of memory CD4+ T cells sorted from blood. This sample's subset: CD45RA-negative fraction. The source of this sequence is a woman in her 30s in good health. The genes are TRBV2 and TRBJ2-7, with TRBD1 as a possible D gene (5 bases). CDR3 nucleotides: TGTGCCAGCATCTCGCCAGGGTGGTACGAGCAGTACTTC. Its translation: CASISPGWYEQYF.